This entry is about one T cell receptor (beta chain). This clonotype was seen repeatedly, ten times or more. Its antigen remains unidentified. Per-base quality was not reported, and no clone a single base away is much larger than it. For repertoire sequencing, TCR beta CDR3 regions were amplified from RNA transcripts. HTBI primers and the Qiagen OneStep RT-PCR kit were used in a first-round RT-PCR, which was followed by a second-round multiplex PCR, size selection and purification. The libraries underwent paired-end sequencing with 100 bp reads on an Illumina HiSeq2000. As for the authors' bioinformatics: SOAPnuke was used to process the reads, removing any read that contained adapters or uncalled bases, had a mean Phred below 15, or lacked an exact match to the constant primer or identifier. COPE v1.2.5 was used to merge the high-quality paired reads. Each unique nucleotide sequence was defined as a clonotype, and clonotypes were aligned to IMGT TRB V, D and J references with MiTCR v1.1. The analysis was limited to V-J combinations with a frequency above 0.0001, which together covered around 99% of the repertoires. For each V-J combination, a TCR clonal expansion and chaos score was defined as the ratio of F50 clonal expansion to chaos observed in the TCRdist matrix. Welch's t-statistics and random forest were used to narrow the features down to over ten V-J combinations, which were then fed into a naive Bayes classifier. The similarity between thyroid and blood repertoires was quantified using the Morisita-Horn index. TCRdb trimmed the raw reads at Q25, called clones with MiXCR and kept productive beta chains. A single entry per CDR3 protein holds the most common genes and DNA from its merged rows. In this record, the V and J calls reflect TCRdb's handling and not the investigators' own analysis. The sample contains 170,000 or so distinct CDR3 sequences, around two fifths of them found a single time. The ten largest clones take up 8% to 9.5% of the sample.

This entry comes from a study of Graves' ophthalmopathy and Graves' hyperthyroidism (dated by TCRdb to 2017 to 2018). For context, the study as a whole: Peripheral blood was collected at initial diagnosis, before any treatment. A discovery set of 95 to 100 patients (about 45 ophthalmopathy, under 65 stable hyperthyroidism) was enrolled to explore V-J signatures distinguishing ophthalmopathy from hyperthyroidism. In more than five hyperthyroidism patients, T-cell repertoires of thyroid tissue and blood were compared. The study used signatures of the TCR beta repertoire to tell Graves' ophthalmopathy apart from Graves' hyperthyroidism and to predict which patients would progress to ophthalmopathy. An independent validation cohort comprised some 18 hyperthyroidism patients and around 16 patients who later progressed from hyperthyroidism to ophthalmopathy. Following sampling, methimazole starting at 30 mg daily was administered to hyperthyroidism patients, and high-dose intravenous methylprednisolone was administered to ophthalmopathy patients. In total, 135 blood samples were TCR-sequenced: approximately 40 ophthalmopathy, under 85 hyperthyroidism and about 17 hyperthyroidism-to-ophthalmopathy patients. The roughly 90 discovery patients were divided at random into training and test sets in a 7:3 ratio. Study-wide conclusions, independent of this receptor: Ophthalmopathy was separated from stable hyperthyroidism by the 13-signature model with around 89% sensitivity and roughly 82% specificity in cross-validation and with 80%/75% in the test set. In validation, the model predicted ophthalmopathy progression with 55% to 71% sensitivity and 72.22% specificity; about a dozen predicted patients were CT-confirmed with GO in a median of 6.5 months. Among expanded thyroid clonotypes with frequency above 0.001, most also showed up in blood, which suggests that blood repertoires may reflect the thyroid immune response. Sample size was not predetermined statistically, and investigators were not blinded to group allocation.

The germline V gene supplies CDR1 SGHAT and CDR2 FQNNGV. The CDR3 starts with the cysteine, ends with the phenylalanine, and has 17 residues. The read is trimmed to its CDR3 DNA, 51 bases read in frame from base 1. V lost 1 base and J lost 1 base; the stretch between them is 17 bases long. The ophthalmopathy patients had moderately to severely active disease, with a Clinical Activity Score of 3 or higher, a NOSPECS grade of 4 or higher, and a disease duration of less than 3 months. Anyone with other autoimmune diseases, uncontrolled infections, pregnancy or lactation was excluded from the study. Clinical symptoms, serum thyroxine, TRAb, thyroid ultrasound and orbital computed tomography formed the basis of the diagnosis. Ficoll-Paque density gradient centrifugation was used to isolate PBMCs from approximately 10 ml of fresh peripheral blood. Trizol reagent was used to extract the total RNA, and its quality was then checked on an Agilent 2100 Bioanalyzer.

The origin of this receptor is a man aged 25 to 40 with Graves' ophthalmopathy. Donor details come from another sample of the same person, matched by shared clones. The specimen sequenced was peripheral blood. The chain links TRBV11-2 with TRBJ2-7, with TRBD1 tentatively as D gene (5 bases match). The CDR3 protein sequence reads: CASSLGGGRTKSYEQYF. The nucleotide sequence is TGTGCCAGCAGCTTAGGGGGTGGGCGGACAAAATCCTACGAGCAGTACTTC.